The source of this TCR beta chain is a study of blood T cell repertoires in COVID-19. As handled by the study authors: For nucleated cells, counts were estimated from reference gene primer amplification. Clones were sequenced by immunoSEQ multiplex PCR, and TCRdb holds only the in-frame ones, with some missing. V, J and clone size derive from that table, while D and trimming were established from the DNA sequence. The table includes 310,000 or so clones, around 87% detected once. Trimming pared 5 bases from V and 0 bases from J, leaving 7 bases between. Germline lookup yields CDR1 SGHDN and CDR2 FVKESK. CDR3 length: 14 residues.

J is TRBJ2-2 and V is TRBV14; no definite D call. Sequencing was carried out using peripheral blood. This clonotype originated in a man between 65 and 79 years old with acute or convalescent COVID-19. CDR3 sequence (DNA): TGTGCCAGCAGCGTAGGAGCGAACACCGGGGAGCTGTTTTTT. As protein: CASSVGANTGELFF.